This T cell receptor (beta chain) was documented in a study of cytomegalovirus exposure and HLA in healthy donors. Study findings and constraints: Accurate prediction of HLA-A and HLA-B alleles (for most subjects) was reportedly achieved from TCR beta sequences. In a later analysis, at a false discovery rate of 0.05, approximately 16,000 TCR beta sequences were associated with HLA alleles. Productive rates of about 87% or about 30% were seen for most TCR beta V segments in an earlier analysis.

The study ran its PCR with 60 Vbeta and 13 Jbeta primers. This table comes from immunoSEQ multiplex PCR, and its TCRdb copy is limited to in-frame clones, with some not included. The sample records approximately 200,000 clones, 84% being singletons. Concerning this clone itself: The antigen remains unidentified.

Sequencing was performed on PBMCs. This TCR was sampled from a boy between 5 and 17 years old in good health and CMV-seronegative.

CDR3 sequence (DNA): TGCAGCGTCCCAAGGGGTCTAGGTAGCGGGAGGATAGGAGATACGCAGTATTTT. Residues: CSVPRGLGSGRIGDTQYF. This chain uses TRBV29-1 with TRBJ2-3; TRBD2 agrees at 10 bases. CDR3 length: 18 residues. CDR1 is SQVTM, CDR2 ANQGSEA, per germline. V was clipped by 6 bases and J by 5 bases; unmatched bases: 20.